The rows below give T cell receptor beta chains drawn from one sample of a study of T cell repertoires in cytomegalovirus infection. Antigen specificity for these receptors is unknown. One entry per CDR3 protein, called by TCRdb with MiXCR from the reads. The sample includes 750,000 to 900,000 distinct CDR3 sequences, about 29% of them seen just once. The sample here was cultured CD8+ T cells from PBMCs, taken from culture after CMV antigen stimulation. These receptor sequences come from a human donor in good health (CMV status not recorded). Some clones in this sample may be carry-over from other donors' samples. The CDR3 runs from the conserved cysteine through the conserved F or W. The D gene is left open where the match is weak. The size of a clone is reported for some rows only, either as once, few or many, or as a class for expanded clones.

J gene: TRBJ1-2; V gene: TRBV4-3; CDR3 length: 15; D gene: -; clone size: -; CDR3 protein: CASSQDRAPIYGYTF; CDR3 DNA: TGCGCCAGCAGCCAAGACCGGGCCCCTATCTATGGCTACACCTTC
J gene: TRBJ2-4; V gene: TRBV7-8; CDR3 length: 17; D gene: -; clone size: few; CDR3 protein: CASSFSLSRQLGDIQYF; CDR3 DNA: TGTGCCAGCAGCTTTAGCCTCTCAAGACAGTTGGGGGACATTCAGTACTTC
J gene: TRBJ1-2; V gene: TRBV7-9; CDR3 length: 16; D gene: -; clone size: -; CDR3 protein: CASSLVFETAPYGYTF; CDR3 DNA: TGTGCCAGCAGCTTAGTTTTCGAGACAGCACCGTATGGCTACACCTTC
J gene: TRBJ1-1; V gene: TRBV6-6; CDR3 length: 15; D gene: TRBD1; clone size: -; CDR3 protein: CASRDRGRGWTEAFF; CDR3 DNA: TGTGCCAGCAGGGACAGGGGGCGCGGGTGGACTGAAGCTTTCTTT
J gene: TRBJ2-1; V gene: TRBV7-9; CDR3 length: 13; D gene: -; clone size: -; CDR3 protein: CASSQTSAREQFF; CDR3 DNA: TGTGCCAGCAGCCAGACTAGTGCCAGGGAGCAGTTCTTC
J gene: TRBJ1-3; V gene: TRBV7-8; CDR3 length: 12; D gene: -; clone size: many; CDR3 protein: CASSLVGNTIYF; CDR3 DNA: TGTGCCAGCAGCTTAGTGGGAAACACCATATATTTT
J gene: TRBJ1-2; V gene: TRBV4-2; CDR3 length: 15; D gene: -; clone size: -; CDR3 protein: CASSLPQGGHEGYTF; CDR3 DNA: TGTGCCAGCAGCCTCCCTCAAGGGGGTCATGAGGGCTACACCTTC
J gene: TRBJ1-2; V gene: TRBV5-4; CDR3 length: 15; D gene: -; clone size: few; CDR3 protein: CASSVTGRKDYGYTF; CDR3 DNA: TGTGCCAGCAGCGTAACAGGACGGAAAGACTATGGCTACACCTTC
J gene: TRBJ2-5; V gene: TRBV29-1; CDR3 length: 14; D gene: TRBD2; clone size: -; CDR3 protein: CSVELGLGQETQYF; CDR3 DNA: TGCAGCGTTGAGCTCGGACTAGGACAAGAGACCCAGTACTTC
J gene: TRBJ2-1; V gene: TRBV7-9; CDR3 length: 15; D gene: TRBD1; clone size: few; CDR3 protein: CASSHRDSPYNEQFF; CDR3 DNA: TGTGCCAGCAGCCACCGGGACAGCCCGTACAATGAGCAGTTCTTC
J gene: TRBJ2-3; V gene: TRBV6-6; CDR3 length: 18; D gene: -; clone size: -; CDR3 protein: CASSYSFTRKVGLDTQYF; CDR3 DNA: TGTGCCAGCAGTTACTCGTTTACGAGGAAGGTTGGACTTGATACGCAGTATTTT
J gene: TRBJ2-2; V gene: TRBV12-3/TRBV12-4; CDR3 length: 15; D gene: TRBD1; clone size: -; CDR3 protein: CASTSGTGGFGELFF; CDR3 DNA: TGTGCCAGCACCTCAGGGACAGGGGGCTTCGGGGAGCTGTTTTTT
J gene: TRBJ2-1; V gene: TRBV7-9; CDR3 length: 15; D gene: TRBD1; clone size: -; CDR3 protein: CASSFATGADNEQFF; CDR3 DNA: TGTGCCAGCAGCTTTGCCACAGGGGCCGACAATGAGCAGTTCTTC
J gene: TRBJ1-4; V gene: TRBV28; CDR3 length: 16; D gene: TRBD1; clone size: few; CDR3 protein: CASSSPTGATNEKLFF; CDR3 DNA: TGTGCCAGCAGTTCACCTACAGGGGCCACTAATGAAAAACTGTTTTTT
J gene: TRBJ1-2; V gene: TRBV5-6; CDR3 length: 14; D gene: -; clone size: -; CDR3 protein: CASSLAHLYYGYTF; CDR3 DNA: TGTGCCAGCAGCTTGGCTCACCTATACTATGGCTACACCTTC
J gene: TRBJ1-3; V gene: TRBV27; CDR3 length: 11; D gene: -; clone size: many; CDR3 protein: CASISGNTIYF; CDR3 DNA: TGTGCCAGCATCTCTGGAAACACCATATATTTT
J gene: TRBJ2-3; V gene: TRBV7-9; CDR3 length: 16; D gene: TRBD2; clone size: -; CDR3 protein: CASGLAGDPFTDTQYF; CDR3 DNA: TGTGCCAGCGGACTAGCGGGGGACCCGTTCACAGATACGCAGTATTTT
J gene: TRBJ2-1; V gene: TRBV6-2/TRBV6-3; CDR3 length: 20; D gene: TRBD1; clone size: -; CDR3 protein: CASSYPKTGTGGSSYNEQFF; CDR3 DNA: TGTGCCAGCAGTTACCCAAAGACCGGGACAGGAGGGAGCTCCTACAATGAGCAGTTCTTC
J gene: TRBJ1-5; V gene: TRBV12-3/TRBV12-4; CDR3 length: 16; D gene: -; clone size: -; CDR3 protein: CASSLWLQGSLQPQHF; CDR3 DNA: TGTGCCAGCAGTTTATGGCTTCAGGGCTCACTTCAGCCCCAGCATTTT
J gene: TRBJ2-2; V gene: TRBV2; CDR3 length: 14; D gene: -; clone size: -; CDR3 protein: CASSERGLDGELFF; CDR3 DNA: TGTGCCAGCAGTGAAAGGGGCCTGGACGGGGAGCTGTTTTTT
J gene: TRBJ1-1; V gene: TRBV12-3/TRBV12-4; CDR3 length: 12; D gene: -; clone size: few; CDR3 protein: CASSLGGLRAFF; CDR3 DNA: TGTGCCAGCAGTTTAGGGGGTTTGCGAGCTTTCTTT
J gene: TRBJ2-1; V gene: TRBV7-6; CDR3 length: 16; D gene: -; clone size: many; CDR3 protein: CASSLASASSYNEQFF; CDR3 DNA: TGTGCCAGCAGCTTAGCGTCGGCTAGCTCCTACAATGAGCAGTTCTTC
J gene: TRBJ1-2; V gene: TRBV6-5; CDR3 length: 14; D gene: TRBD1; clone size: few; CDR3 protein: CASSYLQGNYGYTF; CDR3 DNA: TGTGCCAGCAGTTACCTACAGGGGAACTATGGCTACACCTTC
J gene: TRBJ1-4; V gene: TRBV27; CDR3 length: 16; D gene: TRBD1; clone size: few; CDR3 protein: CAPFHPTGGEDEKLFF; CDR3 DNA: TGTGCCCCCTTCCATCCAACAGGGGGCGAAGATGAAAAACTGTTTTTT
J gene: TRBJ2-7; V gene: TRBV28; CDR3 length: 13; D gene: -; clone size: -; CDR3 protein: CASSGNPGIGSDF; CDR3 DNA: TGTGCCAGCAGTGGGAACCCGGGGATCGGGTCGGACTTC
J gene: TRBJ1-2; V gene: TRBV10-2; CDR3 length: 11; D gene: -; clone size: -; CDR3 protein: CASSGSNGYTF; CDR3 DNA: TGCGCCAGCAGCGGATCCAATGGCTACACCTTC
J gene: TRBJ2-1; V gene: TRBV7-2; CDR3 length: 13; D gene: -; clone size: many; CDR3 protein: CASTWTNGNEQFF; CDR3 DNA: TGTGCCAGCACCTGGACTAACGGCAATGAGCAGTTCTTC
J gene: TRBJ1-2; V gene: TRBV7-9; CDR3 length: 11; D gene: -; clone size: few; CDR3 protein: CASSHREGYTF; CDR3 DNA: TGTGCCAGCAGCCACAGGGAAGGCTACACCTTC
J gene: TRBJ1-6; V gene: TRBV6-6; CDR3 length: 17; D gene: -; clone size: -; CDR3 protein: CASSYLWTPNVDSPLHF; CDR3 DNA: TGTGCCAGCAGTTACCTTTGGACCCCCAACGTGGATTCACCCCTCCACTTT
J gene: TRBJ1-5; V gene: TRBV15; CDR3 length: 14; D gene: TRBD1; clone size: -; CDR3 protein: CATSGRTGNQPQHF; CDR3 DNA: TGTGCCACCAGCGGGAGGACAGGGAATCAGCCCCAGCATTTT
J gene: TRBJ1-5; V gene: TRBV6-1; CDR3 length: 13; D gene: -; clone size: -; CDR3 protein: CASMGGYNQPQHF; CDR3 DNA: TGTGCCAGCATGGGGGGATACAATCAGCCCCAGCATTTT
J gene: TRBJ1-5; V gene: TRBV7-9; CDR3 length: 15; D gene: TRBD1; clone size: -; CDR3 protein: CASSDSGGWSQPQHF; CDR3 DNA: TGTGCCAGCAGCGATTCAGGGGGCTGGTCTCAGCCCCAGCATTTT
J gene: TRBJ2-3; V gene: TRBV7-8; CDR3 length: 15; D gene: -; clone size: few; CDR3 protein: CASSRGQRSTDTQYF; CDR3 DNA: TGTGCCAGCAGCCGCGGACAGCGTAGCACAGATACGCAGTATTTT
J gene: TRBJ2-3; V gene: TRBV28; CDR3 length: 16; D gene: -; clone size: -; CDR3 protein: CASSPPDVPRTDTQYF; CDR3 DNA: TGTGCCAGCAGCCCCCCCGACGTTCCTCGTACAGATACGCAGTATTTT
J gene: TRBJ2-7; V gene: TRBV2; CDR3 length: 12; D gene: -; clone size: few; CDR3 protein: CASLGYPYEQYF; CDR3 DNA: TGTGCCAGCTTGGGCTATCCCTACGAGCAGTACTTC
J gene: TRBJ2-3; V gene: TRBV6-5; CDR3 length: 20; D gene: TRBD2; clone size: -; CDR3 protein: CASSYSSLLEVAGAGDTQYF; CDR3 DNA: TGTGCCAGCAGTTACTCGTCCCTTTTGGAAGTAGCGGGGGCAGGAGATACGCAGTATTTT
J gene: TRBJ2-1; V gene: TRBV4-1; CDR3 length: 17; D gene: -; clone size: once; CDR3 protein: CASSPRTTRSSYNEQFF; CDR3 DNA: TGCGCCAGCAGCCCCCGCACTACGAGGAGCTCCTACAATGAGCAGTTCTTC
J gene: TRBJ1-1; V gene: TRBV7-9; CDR3 length: 13; D gene: -; clone size: many; CDR3 protein: CASSLASADGAFF; CDR3 DNA: TGTGCCAGCAGCTTAGCGTCGGCCGATGGGGCTTTCTTT
J gene: TRBJ2-7; V gene: TRBV7-9; CDR3 length: 15; D gene: -; clone size: few; CDR3 protein: CASSSAGAANYEQYF; CDR3 DNA: TGTGCCAGCAGTTCGGCGGGGGCAGCCAACTACGAGCAGTACTTC
J gene: TRBJ2-1; V gene: TRBV27; CDR3 length: 17; D gene: -; clone size: few; CDR3 protein: CASTTLGYGGSYNEQFF; CDR3 DNA: TGTGCCAGCACCACACTCGGATATGGCGGTTCCTACAATGAGCAGTTCTTC
J gene: TRBJ1-6; V gene: TRBV5-6; CDR3 length: 12; D gene: TRBD1; clone size: -; CDR3 protein: CASSLDRRSLHF; CDR3 DNA: TGTGCCAGCAGCCTGGACAGGCGGTCCCTCCACTTT
J gene: TRBJ2-2; V gene: TRBV6-6; CDR3 length: 13; D gene: -; clone size: -; CDR3 protein: CASSYGKFGELFF; CDR3 DNA: TGTGCCAGCAGTTACGGCAAATTCGGGGAGCTGTTTTTT
J gene: TRBJ2-1; V gene: TRBV12-3/TRBV12-4; CDR3 length: 12; D gene: TRBD2; clone size: -; CDR3 protein: CASSFLAGRPFF; CDR3 DNA: TGTGCCAGCAGTTTTCTGGCCGGGAGGCCGTTCTTC
J gene: TRBJ1-5; V gene: TRBV19; CDR3 length: 16; D gene: -; clone size: once; CDR3 protein: CASSISASDLNQPQHF; CDR3 DNA: TGTGCCAGTAGTATTTCCGCCTCGGACCTTAATCAGCCCCAGCATTTT
J gene: TRBJ1-6; V gene: TRBV27; CDR3 length: 14; D gene: TRBD1; clone size: many; CDR3 protein: CASRPGTGGSPLHF; CDR3 DNA: TGTGCCAGCAGGCCCGGGACAGGGGGTTCACCCCTCCACTTT
J gene: TRBJ2-3; V gene: TRBV9; CDR3 length: 16; D gene: TRBD2; clone size: -; CDR3 protein: CASSVGVGGALDTQYF; CDR3 DNA: TGTGCCAGCAGCGTAGGAGTCGGGGGGGCCTTAGATACGCAGTATTTT
J gene: TRBJ1-4; V gene: TRBV7-8; CDR3 length: 16; D gene: TRBD1; clone size: many; CDR3 protein: CASSLGQGGTNEKLFF; CDR3 DNA: TGTGCCAGCAGCCTGGGACAGGGGGGAACTAATGAAAAACTGTTTTTT
J gene: TRBJ2-2; V gene: TRBV6-2/TRBV6-3; CDR3 length: 15; D gene: -; clone size: -; CDR3 protein: CASSYGKVNTGELFF; CDR3 DNA: TGTGCCAGCAGTTACGGGAAAGTGAACACCGGGGAGCTGTTTTTT
J gene: TRBJ2-2; V gene: TRBV7-6; CDR3 length: 15; D gene: TRBD1; clone size: -; CDR3 protein: CASSSRGQNTGELFF; CDR3 DNA: TGTGCCAGCAGCTCCAGGGGGCAGAACACCGGGGAGCTGTTTTTT
J gene: TRBJ2-7; V gene: TRBV27; CDR3 length: 12; D gene: -; clone size: -; CDR3 protein: CASGRGSYEQYF; CDR3 DNA: TGTGCCAGCGGACGGGGATCCTACGAGCAGTACTTC
J gene: TRBJ1-1; V gene: TRBV7-9; CDR3 length: 13; D gene: -; clone size: few; CDR3 protein: CASTEIFGTEAFF; CDR3 DNA: TGTGCCAGCACCGAGATCTTTGGGACTGAAGCTTTCTTT
J gene: TRBJ2-7; V gene: TRBV7-9; CDR3 length: 15; D gene: -; clone size: many; CDR3 protein: CASSLKEAAPYEQYF; CDR3 DNA: TGTGCCAGCAGCTTAAAAGAGGCCGCTCCCTACGAGCAGTACTTC
J gene: TRBJ2-7; V gene: TRBV19; CDR3 length: 13; D gene: -; clone size: -; CDR3 protein: CASSMGFSYEQYF; CDR3 DNA: TGTGCCAGTAGTATGGGCTTCTCCTACGAGCAGTACTTC
J gene: TRBJ1-4; V gene: TRBV7-9; CDR3 length: 13; D gene: -; clone size: -; CDR3 protein: CASSVGGGEKLFF; CDR3 DNA: TGTGCCAGCAGCGTCGGGGGTGGAGAAAAACTGTTTTTT